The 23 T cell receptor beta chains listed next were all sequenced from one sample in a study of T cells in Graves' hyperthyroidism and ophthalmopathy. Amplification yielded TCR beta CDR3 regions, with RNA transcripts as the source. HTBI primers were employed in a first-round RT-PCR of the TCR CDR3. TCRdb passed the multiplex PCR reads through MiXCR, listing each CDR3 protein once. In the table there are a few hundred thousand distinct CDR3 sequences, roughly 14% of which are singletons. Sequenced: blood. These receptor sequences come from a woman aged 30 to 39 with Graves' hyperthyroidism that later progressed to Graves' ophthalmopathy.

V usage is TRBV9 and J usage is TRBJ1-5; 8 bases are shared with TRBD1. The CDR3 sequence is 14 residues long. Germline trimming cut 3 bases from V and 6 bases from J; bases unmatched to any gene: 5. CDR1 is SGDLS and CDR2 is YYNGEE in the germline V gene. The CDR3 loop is CASSAGQAGQPQHF. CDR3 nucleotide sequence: TGTGCCAGCAGCGCGGGACAGGCTGGTCAGCCCCAGCATTTT.

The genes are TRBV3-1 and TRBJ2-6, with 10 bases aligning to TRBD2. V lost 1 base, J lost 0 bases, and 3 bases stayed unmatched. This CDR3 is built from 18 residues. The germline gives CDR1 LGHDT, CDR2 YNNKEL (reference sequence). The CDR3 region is CASSQVPSGSSGANVLTF. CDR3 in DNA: TGTGCCAGCAGCCAAGTCCCTAGCGGGAGCTCTGGGGCCAACGTCCTGACTTTC.

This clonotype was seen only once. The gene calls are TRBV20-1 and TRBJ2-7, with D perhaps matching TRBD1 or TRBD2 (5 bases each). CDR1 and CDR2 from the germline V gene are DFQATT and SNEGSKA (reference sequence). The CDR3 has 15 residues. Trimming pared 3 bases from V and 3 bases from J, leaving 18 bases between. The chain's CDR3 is CSARGVAPMNYEQYF. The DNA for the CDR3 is TGCAGTGCTAGGGGGGTGGCCCCAATGAACTACGAGCAGTACTTC.

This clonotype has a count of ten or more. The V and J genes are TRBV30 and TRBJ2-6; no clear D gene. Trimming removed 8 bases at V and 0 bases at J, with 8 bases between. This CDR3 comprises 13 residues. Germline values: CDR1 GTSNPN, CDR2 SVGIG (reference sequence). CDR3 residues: CAAQDSGANVLTF. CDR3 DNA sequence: TGTGCCGCACAAGACTCTGGGGCCAACGTCCTGACTTTC. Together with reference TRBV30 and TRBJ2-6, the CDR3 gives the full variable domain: SQTIHQWPATLVQPVGSPLSLECTVEGTSNPNLYWYRQAAGRGLQLLFYSVGIGQISSEVPQNLSASRPQDRQFILSSKKLLLSDSGFYLCAAQDSGANVLTFGAGSRLTVL.

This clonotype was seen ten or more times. CDR3 nucleotide sequence: TGTGCCAGCAGCCCGTCGGGGCCACTGGCAGATACGCAGTATTTT. It yields the protein CASSPSGPLADTQYF. The chain recombines TRBV13 with TRBJ2-3; D is tentatively TRBD1 or TRBD2 (5 bases each). The ends were cut back, 5 bases at V and 4 bases at J, with 16 bases in the middle. From germline, CDR1 is PRHDT and CDR2 FYEKMQ (reference sequence). This CDR3 is 15 amino acids long. Using reference TRBV13 and TRBJ2-3 for the parts outside the CDR3, the full variable domain is AAGVIQSPRHLIKEKRETATLKCYPIPRHDTVYWYQQGPGQDPQFLISFYEKMQSDKGSIPDRFSAQQFSDYHSELNMSSLELGDSALYFCASSPSGPLADTQYFGPGTRLTVL.

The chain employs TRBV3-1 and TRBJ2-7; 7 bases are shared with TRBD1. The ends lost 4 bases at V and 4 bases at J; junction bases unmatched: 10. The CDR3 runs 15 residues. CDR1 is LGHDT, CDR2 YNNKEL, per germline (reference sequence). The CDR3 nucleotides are TGTGCCAGCAGCCCCCTTGGTGGACAGGCGTACGAGCAGTACTTC. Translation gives CASSPLGGQAYEQYF.

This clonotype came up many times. DNA for the CDR3: TGTGCCAGCAGTTTGCTGGGGGATTCCTACAATGAGCAGTTCTTC. This codes for CASSLLGDSYNEQFF. V usage is TRBV27 and J usage is TRBJ2-1; D possibly matches TRBD1 or TRBD2 (5 bases each). Germline-derived CDR1 and CDR2 are MNHEY and SMNVEV (reference sequence). V was cut by 3 bases and J by 1 base, with 10 bases left in between. CDR3 length: 15 residues.

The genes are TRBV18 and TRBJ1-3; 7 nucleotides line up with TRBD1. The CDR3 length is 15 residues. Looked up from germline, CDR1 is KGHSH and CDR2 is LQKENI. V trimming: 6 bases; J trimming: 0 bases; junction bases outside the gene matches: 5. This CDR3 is CASSSTGTSGNTIYF. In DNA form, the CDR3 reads TGTGCCAGCTCGTCGACAGGGACCTCTGGAAACACCATATATTTT. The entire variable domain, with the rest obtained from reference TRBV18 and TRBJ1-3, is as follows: NAGVMQNPRHLVRRRGQEARLRCSPMKGHSHVYWYRQLPEEGLKFMVYLQKENIIDESGMPKERFSAEFPKEGPSILRIQQVVRGDSAAYFCASSSTGTSGNTIYFGEGSWLTVV.

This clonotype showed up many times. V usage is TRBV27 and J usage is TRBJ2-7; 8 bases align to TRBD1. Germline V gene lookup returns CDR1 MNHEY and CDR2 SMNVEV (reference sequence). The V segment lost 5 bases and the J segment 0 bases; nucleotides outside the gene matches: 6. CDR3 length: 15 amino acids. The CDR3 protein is CASSPGDRSSYEQYF. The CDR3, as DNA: TGTGCCAGCAGTCCCGGGGACAGGAGCTCCTACGAGCAGTACTTC.

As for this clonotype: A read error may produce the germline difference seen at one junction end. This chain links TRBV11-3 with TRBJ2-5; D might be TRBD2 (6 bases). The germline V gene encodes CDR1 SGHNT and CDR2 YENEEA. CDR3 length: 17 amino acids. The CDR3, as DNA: TGTGCCAGCAGCCCCGTTTGGAGGGCCTTGGACCAAGAGATCCAGTACTTC. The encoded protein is CASSPVWRALDQEIQYF.

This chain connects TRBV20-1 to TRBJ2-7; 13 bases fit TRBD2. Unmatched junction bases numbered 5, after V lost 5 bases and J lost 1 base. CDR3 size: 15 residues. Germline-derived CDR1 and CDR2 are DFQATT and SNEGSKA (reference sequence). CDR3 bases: TGCAGTGCTGAGCTGGGACTAGCGGGATCCTACGAGCAGTACTTC. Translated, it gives CSAELGLAGSYEQYF.

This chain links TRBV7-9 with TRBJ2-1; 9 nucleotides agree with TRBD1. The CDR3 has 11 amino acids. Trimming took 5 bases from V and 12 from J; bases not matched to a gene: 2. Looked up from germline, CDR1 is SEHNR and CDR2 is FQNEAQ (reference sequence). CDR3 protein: CASSQDRGQFF. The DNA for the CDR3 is TGTGCCAGCAGCCAGGACAGGGGGCAGTTCTTC.

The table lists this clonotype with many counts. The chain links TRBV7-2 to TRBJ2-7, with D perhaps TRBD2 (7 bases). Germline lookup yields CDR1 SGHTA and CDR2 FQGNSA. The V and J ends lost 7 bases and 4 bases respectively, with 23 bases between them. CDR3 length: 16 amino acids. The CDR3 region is CASTPLGSGTTYEQYF. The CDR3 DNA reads TGTGCCAGCACCCCCCTGGGGAGCGGGACAACGTACGAGCAGTACTTC.

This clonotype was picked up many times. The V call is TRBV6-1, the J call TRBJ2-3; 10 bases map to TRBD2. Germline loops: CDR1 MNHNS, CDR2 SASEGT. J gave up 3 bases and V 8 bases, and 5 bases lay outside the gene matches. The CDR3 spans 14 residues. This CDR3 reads CASSLAGATDTQYF. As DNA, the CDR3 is TGTGCCAGCTCGCTAGCGGGAGCAACAGATACGCAGTATTTT.

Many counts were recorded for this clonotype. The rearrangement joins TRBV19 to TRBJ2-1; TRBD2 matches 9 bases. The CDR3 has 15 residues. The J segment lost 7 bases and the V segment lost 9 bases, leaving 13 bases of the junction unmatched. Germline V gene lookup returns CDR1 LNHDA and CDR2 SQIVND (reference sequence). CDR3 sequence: CASHGGGLAQNEQFF. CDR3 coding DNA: TGTGCCAGCCACGGGGGGGGACTAGCTCAAAATGAGCAGTTCTTC.

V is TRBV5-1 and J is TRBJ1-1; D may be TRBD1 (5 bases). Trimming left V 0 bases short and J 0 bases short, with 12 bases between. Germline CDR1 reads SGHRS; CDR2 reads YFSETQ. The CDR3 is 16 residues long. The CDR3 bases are TGCGCCAGCAGCTTGGTGCGGGGGTCGATGAACACTGAAGCTTTCTTT. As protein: CASSLVRGSMNTEAFF. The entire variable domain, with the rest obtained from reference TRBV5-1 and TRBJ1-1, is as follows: KAGVTQTPRYLIKTRGQQVTLSCSPISGHRSVSWYQQTPGQGLQFLFEYFSETQRNKGNFPGRFSGRQFSNSRSEMNVSTLELGDSALYLCASSLVRGSMNTEAFFGQGTRLTVV.

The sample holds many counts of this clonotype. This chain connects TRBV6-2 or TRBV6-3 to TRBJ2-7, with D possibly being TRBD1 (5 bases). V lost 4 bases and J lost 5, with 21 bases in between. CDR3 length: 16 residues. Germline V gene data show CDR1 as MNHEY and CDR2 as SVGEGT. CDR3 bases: TGTGCCAGCAGTTCGCCTCTTGGGCAGGGCGTACACGAGCAGTACTTC. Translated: CASSSPLGQGVHEQYF.

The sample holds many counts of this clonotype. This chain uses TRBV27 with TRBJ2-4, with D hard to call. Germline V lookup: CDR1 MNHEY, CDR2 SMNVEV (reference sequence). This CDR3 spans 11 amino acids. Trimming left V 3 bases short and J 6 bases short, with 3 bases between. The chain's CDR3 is CASSFGNIQYF. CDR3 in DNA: TGTGCCAGCAGTTTCGGAAACATTCAGTACTTC.

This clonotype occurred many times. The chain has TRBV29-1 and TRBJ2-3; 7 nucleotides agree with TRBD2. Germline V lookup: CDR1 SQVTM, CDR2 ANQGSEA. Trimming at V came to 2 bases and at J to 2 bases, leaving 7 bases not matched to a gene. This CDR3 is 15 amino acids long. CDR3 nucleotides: TGCAGCGTTGAATCACCTAGCGGATTCACAGATACGCAGTATTTT. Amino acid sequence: CSVESPSGFTDTQYF.

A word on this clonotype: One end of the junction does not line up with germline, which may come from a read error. CDR3 sequence reads: CASSYSTASYTGELFF. The CDR3 nucleotides are TGTGCCAGCAGTTACTCAACGGCCAGCTACACTGGGGAGCTGTTTTTT. The V call is TRBV6-2 or TRBV6-3, the J call TRBJ2-2, with D unclear. This CDR3 has 16 amino acids. In germline, CDR1 is MNHEY, CDR2 SVGEGT.

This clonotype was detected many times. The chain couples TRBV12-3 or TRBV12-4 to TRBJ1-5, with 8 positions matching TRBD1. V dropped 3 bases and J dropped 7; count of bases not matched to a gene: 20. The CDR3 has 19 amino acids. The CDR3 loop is CASSFSEVSTGAWGQPQHF. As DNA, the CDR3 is TGTGCCAGCAGTTTTTCCGAAGTTTCGACAGGGGCATGGGGCCAGCCCCAGCATTTT.

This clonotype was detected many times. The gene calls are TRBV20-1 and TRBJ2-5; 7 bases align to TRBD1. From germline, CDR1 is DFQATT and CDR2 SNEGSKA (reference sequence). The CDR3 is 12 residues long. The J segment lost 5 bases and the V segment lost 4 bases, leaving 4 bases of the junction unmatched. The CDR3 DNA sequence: TGCAGTGCTAAAGACAGGGTCGAGACCCAGTACTTC. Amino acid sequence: CSAKDRVETQYF.

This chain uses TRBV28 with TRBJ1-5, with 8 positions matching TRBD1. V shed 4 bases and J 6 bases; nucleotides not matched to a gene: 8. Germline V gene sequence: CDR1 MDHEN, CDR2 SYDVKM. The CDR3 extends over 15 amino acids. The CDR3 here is CASSSSDRGGQPQHF. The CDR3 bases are TGTGCCAGCAGTTCATCCGACAGGGGAGGTCAGCCCCAGCATTTT.